This T cell receptor (beta chain) came from a study of T cells after posttransplantation cyclophosphamide. On this clone itself: Its antigen is currently unknown.

Trimming took 4 bases from V and 10 from J, leaving 17 bases between them. From germline, CDR1 is SGHVS and CDR2 FQNEAQ. This CDR3 has 14 residues. TCRdb keeps only in-frame clones here, not all; method: immunoSEQ multiplex PCR. Here the sample spans roughly 21,000 clones, about 86% being singletons. Control samples came 1 year after myeloablative marrow transplants with methotrexate plus calcineurin inhibitor. General study findings and limits: Later post-transplant blood repertoires were often dominated by donor CD8+ memory clones. TRB overlap between skin or GI tissue T cells and blood was limited.

This sample comprised PBMCs, obtained 362 days after allogeneic stem cell transplant with calcineurin inhibitor and methotrexate. The receptor was isolated from a female patient aged 30 to 45 who received an allogeneic stem cell transplant from an unrelated donor, was CMV-positive, and had acute and chronic GVHD. Some T cells may arise from the graft donor. The chain uses TRBV7-8 and TRBJ2-1, with D perhaps matching TRBD2 (6 bases). This CDR3 reads CASSSRPLGGEQFF. CDR3 nucleotide sequence: TGTGCCAGCAGCTCAAGACCGTTGGGAGGAGAGCAGTTCTTC. Complete variable domain (other parts from reference TRBV7-8 and TRBJ2-1): GAGVSQSPRYKVAKRGQDVALRCDPISGHVSLFWYQQALGQGPEFLTYFQNEAQLDKSGLPSDRFFAERPEGSVSTLKIQRTQQEDSAVYLCASSSRPLGGEQFFGPGTRLTVL.